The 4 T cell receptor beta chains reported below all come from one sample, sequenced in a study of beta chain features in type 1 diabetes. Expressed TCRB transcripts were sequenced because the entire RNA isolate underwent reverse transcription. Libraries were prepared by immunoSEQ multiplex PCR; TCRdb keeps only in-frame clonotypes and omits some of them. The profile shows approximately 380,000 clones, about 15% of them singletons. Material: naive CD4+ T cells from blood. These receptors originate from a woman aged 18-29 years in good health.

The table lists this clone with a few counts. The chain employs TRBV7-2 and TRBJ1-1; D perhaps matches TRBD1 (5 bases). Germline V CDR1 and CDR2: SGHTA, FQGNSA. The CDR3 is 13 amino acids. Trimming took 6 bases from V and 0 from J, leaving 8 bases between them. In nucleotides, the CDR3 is TGTGCCAGCAGAAGACAGCTGAACACTGAAGCTTTCTTT. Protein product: CASRRQLNTEAFF.

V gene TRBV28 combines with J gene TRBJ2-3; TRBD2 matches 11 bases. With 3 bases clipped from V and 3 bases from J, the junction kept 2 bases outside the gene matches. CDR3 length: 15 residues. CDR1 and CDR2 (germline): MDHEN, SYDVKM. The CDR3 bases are TGTGCCAGCAGTTTTCTAGCGGGAGGAACAGATACGCAGTATTTT. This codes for CASSFLAGGTDTQYF. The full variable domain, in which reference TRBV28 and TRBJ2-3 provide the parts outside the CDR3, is DVKVTQSSRYLVKRTGEKVFLECVQDMDHENMFWYRQDPGLGLRLIYFSYDVKMKEKGDIPEGYSVSREKKERFSLILESASTNQTSMYLCASSFLAGGTDTQYFGPGTRLTVL.

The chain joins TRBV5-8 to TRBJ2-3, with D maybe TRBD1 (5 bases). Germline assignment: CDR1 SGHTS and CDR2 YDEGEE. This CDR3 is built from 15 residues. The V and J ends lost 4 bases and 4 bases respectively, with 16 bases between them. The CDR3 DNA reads TGTGCCAGCAGCGTCGGCAGGGCACCATCAGATACGCAGTATTTT. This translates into CASSVGRAPSDTQYF.

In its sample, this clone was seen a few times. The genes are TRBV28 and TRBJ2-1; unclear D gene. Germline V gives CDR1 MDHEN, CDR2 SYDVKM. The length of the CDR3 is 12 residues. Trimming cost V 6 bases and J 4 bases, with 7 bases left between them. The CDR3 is CASSLIYNEQFF. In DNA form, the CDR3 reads TGTGCCAGCAGCCTTATTTACAATGAGCAGTTCTTC.